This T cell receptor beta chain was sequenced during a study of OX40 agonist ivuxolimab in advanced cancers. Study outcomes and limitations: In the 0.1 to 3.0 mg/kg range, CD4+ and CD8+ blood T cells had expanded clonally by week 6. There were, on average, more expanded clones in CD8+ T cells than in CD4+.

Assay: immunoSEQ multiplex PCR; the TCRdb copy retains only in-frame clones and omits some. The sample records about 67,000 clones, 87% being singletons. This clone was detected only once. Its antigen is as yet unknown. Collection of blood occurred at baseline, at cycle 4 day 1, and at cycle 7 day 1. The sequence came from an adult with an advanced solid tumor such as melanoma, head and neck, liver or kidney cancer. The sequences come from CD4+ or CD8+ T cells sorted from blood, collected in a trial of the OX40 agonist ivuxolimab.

The DNA of the CDR3 is TGTGCCAGCAGCCCAGAGACGGTAGCGGGACCCTACAATGAGCAGTTCTTC. Translating gives CASSPETVAGPYNEQFF. The gene calls are TRBV11-2 and TRBJ2-1; 8 bases match TRBD2. The length of the CDR3 is 17 residues. The V gene end was trimmed by 5 bases and the J gene end by 2 bases; junction bases not matched to a gene: 11. Per germline, CDR1 SGHAT and CDR2 FQNNGV.